These 4 T cell receptor beta chains share one sample of origin, sequenced in a study of PD-1 blockade in classical Hodgkin lymphoma. Sequencing used immunoSEQ multiplex PCR; TCRdb keeps in-frame clones, though not all of them. The data show 7,400 or so clones, 77% seen once. Noted time point: cycle 4 day 1 (C4D1), after less than 7 weeks of nivolumab. With no exception, relapse followed autologous stem cell transplantation in all patients, and brentuximab vedotin exposure varied. Thawed PBMCs were subjected to magnetic negative selection, which yielded isolated CD8+ T cells. Sequencing used CD8+ T cells from blood, obtained before the fourth cycle of nivolumab. The receptors stem from a human donor with classical Hodgkin lymphoma.

V gene TRBV7-2 combines with J gene TRBJ2-1; D unclear. V lost 2 bases to trimming and J lost 9 bases, with 8 bases between them. Germline V gene lookup returns CDR1 SGHTA and CDR2 FQGNSA. The CDR3 has 12 residues. The chain's CDR3 is CASSLSVVEQFF. The CDR3 nucleotides are TGTGCCAGCAGCTTATCTGTGGTTGAGCAGTTCTTC.

This chain joins TRBV13 and TRBJ1-6; perhaps TRBD1 as D (6 bases). Germline V gene sequence: CDR1 PRHDT, CDR2 FYEKMQ (reference sequence). Trimming stripped 8 bases from V and 10 bases from J, with 15 bases between. This CDR3 is built from 13 residues. In DNA form, the CDR3 reads TGTGCCAGCTCCGGGGGCCTGGGCTCACCCCTCCACTTT. This translates into CASSGGLGSPLHF.

The CDR3 here is CASSLELAGVNEQFF. DNA of the CDR3: TGCGCCAGCAGCTTGGAACTAGCGGGGGTTAATGAGCAGTTCTTC. The chain employs TRBV5-1 and TRBJ2-1, with 11 bases that match TRBD2. The germline V gene encodes CDR1 SGHRS and CDR2 YFSETQ. The length of the CDR3 is 15 residues. V shed 0 bases and J 7 bases; nucleotides not matched to a gene: 3.

The gene calls are TRBV19 and TRBJ2-7; TRBD1 matches at 9 bases. The CDR3 sequence is 17 residues long. Trimming took 1 base from V and 2 from J; bases not matched to a gene: 9. Germline-derived CDR1 and CDR2 are LNHDA and SQIVND (reference sequence). CDR3 loop: CASSIGLGQGFPYEQYF. CDR3 bases: TGTGCCAGTAGTATAGGCCTCGGACAGGGGTTTCCCTACGAGCAGTACTTC.